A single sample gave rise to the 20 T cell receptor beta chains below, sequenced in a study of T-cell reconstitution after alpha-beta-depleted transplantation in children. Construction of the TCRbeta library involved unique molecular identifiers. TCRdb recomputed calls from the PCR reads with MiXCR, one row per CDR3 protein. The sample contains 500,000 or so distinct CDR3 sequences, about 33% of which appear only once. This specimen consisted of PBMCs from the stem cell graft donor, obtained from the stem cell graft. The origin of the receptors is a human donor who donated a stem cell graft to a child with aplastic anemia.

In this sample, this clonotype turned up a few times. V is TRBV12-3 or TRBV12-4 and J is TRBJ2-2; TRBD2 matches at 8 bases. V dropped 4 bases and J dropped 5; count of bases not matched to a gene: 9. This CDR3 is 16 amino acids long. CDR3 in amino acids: CASSSTRTSITGELFF. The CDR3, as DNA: TGTGCCAGCAGTTCGACTCGGACTAGCATTACCGGGGAGCTGTTTTTT.

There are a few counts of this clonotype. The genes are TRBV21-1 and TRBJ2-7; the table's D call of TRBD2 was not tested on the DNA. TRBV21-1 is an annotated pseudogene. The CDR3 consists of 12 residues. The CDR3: CASSGSGNEQYV. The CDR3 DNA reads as TGTGCCAGCAGCGGTAGCGGGAACGAGCAGTACGTC.

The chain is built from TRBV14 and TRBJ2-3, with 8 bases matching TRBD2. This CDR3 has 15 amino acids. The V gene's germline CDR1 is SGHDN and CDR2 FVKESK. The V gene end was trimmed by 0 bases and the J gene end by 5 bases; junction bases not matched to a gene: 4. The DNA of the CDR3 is TGTGCCAGCAGCCAAGAAGGGCTAGCGGGAGATACGCAGTATTTT. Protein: CASSQEGLAGDTQYF. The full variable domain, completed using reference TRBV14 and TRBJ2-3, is EAGVTQFPSHSVIEKGQTVTLRCDPISGHDNLYWYRRVMGKEIKFLLHFVKESKQDESGMPNNRFLAERTGGTYSTLKVQPAELEDSGVYFCASSQEGLAGDTQYFGPGTRLTVL.

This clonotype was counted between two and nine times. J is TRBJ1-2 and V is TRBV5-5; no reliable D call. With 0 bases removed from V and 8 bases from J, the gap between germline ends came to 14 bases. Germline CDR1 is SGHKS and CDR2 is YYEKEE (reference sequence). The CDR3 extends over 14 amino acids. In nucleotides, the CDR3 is TGTGCCAGCAGCTTGGAGAACACCGAAGACGGCTACACCTTC. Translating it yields CASSLENTEDGYTF.

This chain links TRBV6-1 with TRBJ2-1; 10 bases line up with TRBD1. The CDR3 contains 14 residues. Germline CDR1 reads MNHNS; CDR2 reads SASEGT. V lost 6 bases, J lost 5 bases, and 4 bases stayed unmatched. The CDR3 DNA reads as TGTGCCAGCAGGCCCGGGACAGGGGACAATGAGCAGTTCTTC. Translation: CASRPGTGDNEQFF.

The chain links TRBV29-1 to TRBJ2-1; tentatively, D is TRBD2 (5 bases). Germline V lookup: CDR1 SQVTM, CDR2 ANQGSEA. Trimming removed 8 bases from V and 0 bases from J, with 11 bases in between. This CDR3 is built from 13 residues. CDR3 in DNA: TGCAGCCAATCGGGGAGCTCCTACAATGAGCAGTTCTTC. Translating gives CSQSGSSYNEQFF.

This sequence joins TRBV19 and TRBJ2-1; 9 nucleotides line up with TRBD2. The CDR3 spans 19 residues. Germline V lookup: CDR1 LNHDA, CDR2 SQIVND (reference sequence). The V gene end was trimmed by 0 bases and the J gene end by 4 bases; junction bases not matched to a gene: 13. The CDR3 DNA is TGTGCCAGTAGTATAGAAATGAATTTAGCGGGAGCTCTATACAATGAGCAGTTCTTC. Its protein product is CASSIEMNLAGALYNEQFF.

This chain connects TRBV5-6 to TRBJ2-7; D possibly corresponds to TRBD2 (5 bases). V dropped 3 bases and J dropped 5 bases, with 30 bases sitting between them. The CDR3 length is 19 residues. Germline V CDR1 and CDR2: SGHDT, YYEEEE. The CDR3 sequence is CASSSTGGADVVSWNEQYV. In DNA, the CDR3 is TGTGCCAGCAGCTCAACCGGAGGAGCTGACGTCGTTTCGTGGAACGAGCAGTACGTC.

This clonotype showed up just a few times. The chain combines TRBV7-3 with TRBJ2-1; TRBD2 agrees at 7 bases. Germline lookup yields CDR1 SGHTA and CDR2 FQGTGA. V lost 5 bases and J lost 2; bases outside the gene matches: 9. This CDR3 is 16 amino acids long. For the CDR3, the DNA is TGTGCCAGCAGCCAGACTAGCACATTGCCCTACAATGAGCAGTTCTTC. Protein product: CASSQTSTLPYNEQFF.

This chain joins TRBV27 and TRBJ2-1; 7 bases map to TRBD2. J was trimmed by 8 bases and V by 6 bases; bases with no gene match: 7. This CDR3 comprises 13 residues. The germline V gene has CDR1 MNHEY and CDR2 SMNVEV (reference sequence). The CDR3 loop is CASSPGRGDEQFF. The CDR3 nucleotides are TGTGCCAGCAGCCCGGGGAGGGGCGATGAGCAGTTCTTC.

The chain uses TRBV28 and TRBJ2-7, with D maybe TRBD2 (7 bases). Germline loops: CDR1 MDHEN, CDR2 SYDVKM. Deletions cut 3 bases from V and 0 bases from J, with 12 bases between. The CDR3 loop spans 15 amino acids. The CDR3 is CASSLWGGLSYEQYF. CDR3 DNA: TGTGCCAGCAGTTTGTGGGGGGGGCTCTCCTACGAGCAGTACTTC.

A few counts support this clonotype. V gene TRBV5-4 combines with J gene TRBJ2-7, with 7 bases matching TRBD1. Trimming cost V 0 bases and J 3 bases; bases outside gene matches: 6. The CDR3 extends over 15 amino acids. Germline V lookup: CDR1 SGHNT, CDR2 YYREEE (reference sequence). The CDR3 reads CASSLAGTEYYEQYF. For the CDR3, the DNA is TGTGCCAGCAGCTTGGCGGGGACAGAGTACTACGAGCAGTACTTC.

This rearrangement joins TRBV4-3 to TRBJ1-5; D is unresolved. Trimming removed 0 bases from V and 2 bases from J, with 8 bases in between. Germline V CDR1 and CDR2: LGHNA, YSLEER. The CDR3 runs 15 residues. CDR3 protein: CASSQDASRNQPQHF. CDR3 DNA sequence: TGCGCCAGCAGCCAAGATGCCAGCCGCAATCAGCCCCAGCATTTT.

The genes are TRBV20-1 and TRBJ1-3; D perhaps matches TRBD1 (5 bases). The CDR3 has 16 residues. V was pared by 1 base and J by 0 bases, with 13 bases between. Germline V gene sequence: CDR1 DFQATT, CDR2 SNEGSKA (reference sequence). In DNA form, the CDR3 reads TGCAGTGCTAGAGCAATCACAGGCCTCTCTGGAAACACCATATATTTT. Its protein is CSARAITGLSGNTIYF.

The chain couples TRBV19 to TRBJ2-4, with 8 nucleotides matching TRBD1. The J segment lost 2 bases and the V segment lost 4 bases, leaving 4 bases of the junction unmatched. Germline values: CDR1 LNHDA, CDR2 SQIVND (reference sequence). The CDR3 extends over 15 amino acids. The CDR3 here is CASSTRQGTKNIQYF. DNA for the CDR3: TGTGCCAGTAGTACCCGACAGGGGACCAAAAACATTCAGTACTTC.

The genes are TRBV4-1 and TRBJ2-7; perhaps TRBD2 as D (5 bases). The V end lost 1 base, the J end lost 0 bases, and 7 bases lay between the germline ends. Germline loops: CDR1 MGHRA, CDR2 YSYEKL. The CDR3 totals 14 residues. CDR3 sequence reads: CASSQALASYEQYV. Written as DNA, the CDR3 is TGCGCCAGCAGCCAAGCGCTAGCCTCCTACGAGCAGTACGTC.

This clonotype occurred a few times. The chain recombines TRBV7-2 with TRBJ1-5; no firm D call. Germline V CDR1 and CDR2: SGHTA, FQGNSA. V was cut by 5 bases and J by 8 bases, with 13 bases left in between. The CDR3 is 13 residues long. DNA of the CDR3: TGTGCCAGCAGCCCCCAACTCCCAGAGCCCCAGCATTTT. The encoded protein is CASSPQLPEPQHF.

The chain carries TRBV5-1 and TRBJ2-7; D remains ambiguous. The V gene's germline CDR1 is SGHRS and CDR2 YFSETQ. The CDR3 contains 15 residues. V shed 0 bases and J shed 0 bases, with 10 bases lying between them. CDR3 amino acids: CASSLDPGGSYEQYF. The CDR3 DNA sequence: TGCGCCAGCAGCTTGGACCCCGGTGGCTCCTACGAGCAGTACTTC.

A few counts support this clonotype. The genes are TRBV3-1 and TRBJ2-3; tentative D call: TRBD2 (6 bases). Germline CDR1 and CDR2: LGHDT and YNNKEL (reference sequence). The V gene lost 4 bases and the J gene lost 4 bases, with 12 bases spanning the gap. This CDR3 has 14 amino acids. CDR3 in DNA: TGTGCCAGCAGCCCCGGGGGAATCGCAGATACGCAGTATTTT. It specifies CASSPGGIADTQYF.

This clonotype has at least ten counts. The CDR3 sequence: CSVNQGPAGELFF. The CDR3 DNA sequence: TGCAGCGTCAATCAGGGTCCCGCCGGGGAGCTGTTTTTT. V usage is TRBV29-1 and J usage is TRBJ2-2; perhaps TRBD1 as D (5 bases). The CDR3 totals 13 residues. Germline V lookup: CDR1 SQVTM, CDR2 ANQGSEA. The V end lost 6 bases, the J end lost 6 bases, and 14 bases lay between the germline ends.